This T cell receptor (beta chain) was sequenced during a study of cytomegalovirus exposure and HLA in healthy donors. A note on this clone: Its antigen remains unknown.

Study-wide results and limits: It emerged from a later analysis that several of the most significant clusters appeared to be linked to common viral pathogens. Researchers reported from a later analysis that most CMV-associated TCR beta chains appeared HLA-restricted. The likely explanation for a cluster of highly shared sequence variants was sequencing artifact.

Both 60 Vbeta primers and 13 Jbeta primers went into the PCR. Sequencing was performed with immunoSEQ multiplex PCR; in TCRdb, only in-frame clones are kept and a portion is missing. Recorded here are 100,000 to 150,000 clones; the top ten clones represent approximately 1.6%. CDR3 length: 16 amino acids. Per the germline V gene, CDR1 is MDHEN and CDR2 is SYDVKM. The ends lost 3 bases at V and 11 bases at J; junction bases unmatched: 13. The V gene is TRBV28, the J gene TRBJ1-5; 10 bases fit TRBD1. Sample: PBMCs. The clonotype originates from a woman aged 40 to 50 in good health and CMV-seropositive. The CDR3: CASSFGWGQGIGSQHF. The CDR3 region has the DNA TGTGCCAGCAGTTTCGGGTGGGGACAGGGGATCGGGTCCCAGCATTTT. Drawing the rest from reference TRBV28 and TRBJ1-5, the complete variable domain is DVKVTQSSRYLVKRTGEKVFLECVQDMDHENMFWYRQDPGLGLRLIYFSYDVKMKEKGDIPEGYSVSREKKERFSLILESASTNQTSMYLCASSFGWGQGIGSQHFGDGTRLSIL.